The clone carrying this TCR beta chain was recorded many times. The germline V gene encodes CDR1 SQVTM and CDR2 ANQGSEA. V shed 6 bases and J shed 3 bases, with 21 bases lying between them. This CDR3 region has 15 residues. Unique molecular identifiers were used in preparing the TCRbeta library. MiXCR was run by TCRdb on the PCR reads, yielding one entry per CDR3 protein. Here the sample spans roughly 180,000 distinct CDR3 sequences, 11% being singletons. This sample stems from a study of T-cell reconstitution after alpha-beta-depleted transplantation in children. This receptor was taken from a boy between 2 and 10 years old with acute myeloid leukemia, due to receive a stem cell transplant. The V gene is TRBV29-1, the J gene TRBJ2-7; D is possibly TRBD1 or TRBD2 (5 bases each). Source: PBMCs, taken before TCRalphabeta/CD19-depleted stem cell transplant. The CDR3 DNA sequence: TGCAGCGTCTCCCCCGGGGCAGGGTCGTTCTACGAGCAGTACTTC. Translation gives CSVSPGAGSFYEQYF.